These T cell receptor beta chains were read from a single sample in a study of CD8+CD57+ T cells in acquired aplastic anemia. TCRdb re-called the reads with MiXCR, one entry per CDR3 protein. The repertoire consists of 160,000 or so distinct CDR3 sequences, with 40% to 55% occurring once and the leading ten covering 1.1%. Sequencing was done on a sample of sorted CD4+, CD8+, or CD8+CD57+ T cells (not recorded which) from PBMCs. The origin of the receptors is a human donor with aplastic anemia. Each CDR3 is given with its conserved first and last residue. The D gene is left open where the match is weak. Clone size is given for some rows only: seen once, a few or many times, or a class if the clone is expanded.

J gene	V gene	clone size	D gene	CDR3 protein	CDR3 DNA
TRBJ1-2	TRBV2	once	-	CASSGPQVDYGYTF	TGTGCCAGCAGTGGCCCACAGGTTGATTATGGCTACACCTTC
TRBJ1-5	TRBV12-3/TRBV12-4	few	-	CASSLSPGGTQPQPQHF	TGTGCCAGCAGTTTATCCCCGGGGGGGACTCAACCCCAGCCCCAGCATTTT
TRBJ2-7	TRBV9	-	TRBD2	CASSVGTSGVHEQYF	TGTGCCAGCAGCGTAGGAACTAGCGGGGTCCACGAGCAGTACTTC
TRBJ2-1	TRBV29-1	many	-	CSVDPTGLYLEQFF	TGCAGCGTTGACCCCACCGGACTGTACTTGGAGCAGTTCTTC
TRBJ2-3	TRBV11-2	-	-	CASSDLTRDTQYF	TGTGCCAGCAGCGATCTAACTAGGGATACGCAGTATTTT
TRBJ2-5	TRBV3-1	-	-	CVSSQDRVGVGETQYF	TGTGTCAGCAGCCAAGATCGGGTAGGGGTGGGAGAGACCCAGTACTTC
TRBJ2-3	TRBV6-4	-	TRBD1	CASRTGTGPTDTQYF	TGTGCCAGCAGAACCGGGACAGGGCCCACAGATACGCAGTATTTT
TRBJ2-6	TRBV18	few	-	CASSLGASRGANVLTF	TGTGCCAGCTCACTAGGGGCCTCGCGGGGGGCCAACGTCCTGACTTTC
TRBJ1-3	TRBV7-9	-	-	CASSVAGNSGNTIYF	TGTGCCAGCAGCGTAGCGGGAAACTCTGGAAACACCATATATTTT
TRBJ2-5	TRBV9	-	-	CASSVGLRNQETQYF	TGTGCCAGCAGCGTAGGTCTCAGAAACCAAGAGACCCAGTACTTC
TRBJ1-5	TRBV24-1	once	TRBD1	CATPGQDNSNQPQHF	TGTGCCACCCCGGGACAGGACAATAGCAATCAGCCCCAGCATTTT